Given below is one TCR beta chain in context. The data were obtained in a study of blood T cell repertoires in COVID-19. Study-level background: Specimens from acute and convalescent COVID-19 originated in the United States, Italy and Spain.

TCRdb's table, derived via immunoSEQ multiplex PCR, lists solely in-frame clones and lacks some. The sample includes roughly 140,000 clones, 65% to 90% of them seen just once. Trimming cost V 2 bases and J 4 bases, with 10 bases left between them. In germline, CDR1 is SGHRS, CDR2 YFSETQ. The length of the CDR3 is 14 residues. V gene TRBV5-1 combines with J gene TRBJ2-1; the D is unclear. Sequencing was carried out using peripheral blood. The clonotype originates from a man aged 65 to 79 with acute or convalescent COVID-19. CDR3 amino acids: CASSLTGLYNEQFF. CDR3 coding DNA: TGCGCCAGCAGCTTAACGGGTCTTTACAATGAGCAGTTCTTC. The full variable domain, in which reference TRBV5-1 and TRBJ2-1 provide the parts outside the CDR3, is KAGVTQTPRYLIKTRGQQVTLSCSPISGHRSVSWYQQTPGQGLQFLFEYFSETQRNKGNFPGRFSGRQFSNSRSEMNVSTLELGDSALYLCASSLTGLYNEQFFGPGTRLTVL.